These 11 T cell receptor beta chains were all obtained from the same sample, sequenced in a study of T cells in Graves' hyperthyroidism and ophthalmopathy (dated by TCRdb to the late 2010s). Library creation used multiplex PCR. TCRdb shows the sequencer as Illumina HiSeq 2000. TCR beta CDR3 regions were amplified from RNA transcripts. A first-round RT-PCR of the TCR CDR3 used the HTBI primer set with the Qiagen OneStep RT-PCR kit. TCRdb handled the public reads itself, with Q25 trimming in fastp and clone calling in MiXCR, and kept productive beta chains. Rows with a matching CDR3 protein are joined into one entry that keeps the most common DNA and genes. This sample lists 750,000 to 950,000 distinct CDR3 sequences; 38% were detected once. The ten largest clones take up 7% to 10% of the sample. The sequenced material came from blood. All receptors come from a man between 18 and 29 years old with Graves' hyperthyroidism.

This chain uses TRBV10-3 with TRBJ1-6; D remains unclear. CDR1 and CDR2 (germline): ENHRY, SYGVKD. V lost 11 bases and J lost 8, with 19 bases in between. This CDR3 has 14 residues. The CDR3 reads CAGKRPGSHSPLHF. In DNA, the CDR3 is TGTGCCGGAAAAAGACCTGGATCGCATTCACCCCTCCACTTT.

The chain employs TRBV24-1 and TRBJ2-5, with 8 bases matching TRBD2. Looked up from germline, CDR1 is KGHDR and CDR2 is SFDVKD. V lost 3 bases and J lost 0; bases outside the gene matches: 8. The CDR3 runs to 17 residues. DNA of the CDR3: TGTGCCACCAGTGATAACAGTGGCGGGGGGCACCAAGAGACCCAGTACTTC. Protein sequence: CATSDNSGGGHQETQYF.

V usage is TRBV29-1 and J usage is TRBJ2-5, with 13 bases identical to TRBD2. Looked up from germline, CDR1 is SQVTM and CDR2 is ANQGSEA. Trimming took 0 bases from V and 0 from J; bases not matched to a gene: 4. The CDR3 sequence is 17 residues long. The CDR3 region is CSVEELAGGGYQETQYF. CDR3 nucleotides: TGCAGCGTTGAAGAACTAGCGGGAGGGGGGTACCAAGAGACCCAGTACTTC.

This rearrangement joins TRBV29-1 to TRBJ1-4, with D hard to call. V was cut by 7 bases and J by 6 bases, with 15 bases left in between. The CDR3 totals 13 residues. CDR1 is SQVTM, CDR2 ANQGSEA, per germline. CDR3 residues: CSGSTPGDEKLFF. The CDR3 DNA is TGCAGCGGCTCGACACCGGGAGATGAAAAACTGTTTTTT.

This clonotype showed up many times. This sequence joins TRBV29-1 and TRBJ1-1; D uncertain. V shed 4 bases and J shed 1 base, with 4 bases lying between them. Germline V lookup: CDR1 SQVTM, CDR2 ANQGSEA. CDR3 size: 11 residues. The CDR3 nucleotides are TGCAGCGTTGCCCAGAACACTGAAGCTTTCTTT. Protein product: CSVAQNTEAFF.

The CDR3: CASRHRSQETQYF. The CDR3 DNA sequence: TGTGCCAGCAGGCACCGATCCCAAGAGACCCAGTACTTC. This chain connects TRBV27 to TRBJ2-5; D unclear. The V gene's germline CDR1 is MNHEY and CDR2 SMNVEV (reference sequence). Between the trimmed V and J ends, which lost 6 bases and 1 base, there was a span of 9 bases. CDR3 length: 13 amino acids.

The J gene is TRBJ2-5, the V gene TRBV11-2; D gene uncertain. The CDR3 is 16 residues long. Trimming stripped 4 bases from V and 1 base from J, with 16 bases between. Germline CDR1 and CDR2: SGHAT and FQNNGV. CDR3 region: CASSSVGRGFQETQYF. CDR3 DNA sequence: TGTGCCAGCAGCTCAGTAGGCAGAGGATTCCAAGAGACCCAGTACTTC.

This clonotype was recorded many times. The chain uses TRBV2 and TRBJ1-2; 9 nucleotides align to TRBD1. CDR1 and CDR2 from the germline V gene are SNHLY and FYNNEI. The junction had 10 bases not matched to a gene; V was cut back by 7 bases and J by 7 bases. The CDR3 is 14 amino acids. The CDR3 spells CASTATQGAGGYTF. The CDR3 bases are TGTGCCAGCACGGCAACACAGGGGGCTGGTGGCTACACCTTC.

V is TRBV20-1 and J is TRBJ1-1, with a possible D match to TRBD1 (5 bases). Per germline, CDR1 DFQATT and CDR2 SNEGSKA (reference sequence). CDR3 length: 14 amino acids. V was clipped by 2 bases and J by 1 base, with 11 bases between them. The CDR3 region is CSARPTAWNTEAFF. DNA of the CDR3: TGCAGTGCTAGACCGACAGCCTGGAACACTGAAGCTTTCTTT.

Concerning this clonotype: A much larger clone lies one base from this, so it may be a read error. The V and J genes are TRBV7-9 and TRBJ2-5; the D gene could be TRBD1 or TRBD2 (6 bases each). There are 16 residues in the CDR3. Germline V gene sequence: CDR1 SEHNR, CDR2 FQNEAQ (reference sequence). The V end was cut by 1 base, the J end by 4 bases, with 16 bases between. The CDR3 DNA reads TGTGCCAGCAGCTTAGGGGGGGCCGTCGGAGGAGAGACCCAGTACTTC. Translated: CASSLGGAVGGETQYF.

This clonotype was found once. The gene calls are TRBV19 and TRBJ2-5; no definite D call. The CDR3 is 13 residues long. The V gene lost 11 bases and the J gene lost 6 bases, with 19 bases spanning the gap. Germline assignment: CDR1 LNHDA and CDR2 SQIVND (reference sequence). CDR3 bases: TGTGCCTGGAGCAGACTTGGTGGAAAGACCCAGTACTTC. This translates into CAWSRLGGKTQYF.